This T cell receptor beta chain came from a study of T cell responses to AZD1222 COVID-19 vaccine. V lost 3 bases, J lost 4 bases, and 9 bases lay in between. Germline-derived CDR1 and CDR2 are SQVTM and ANQGSEA. The CDR3 consists of 12 residues. This clone was recorded once. Using immunoSEQ multiplex PCR, the repertoire was profiled, and TCRdb retains in-frame clones only, with some absent. The table records tens of thousands of clones, approximately 80% of them present only once. Sequences were derived from peripheral blood, sampled on day 0 of AZD1222 vaccination. The chain links TRBV29-1 to TRBJ1-2, with D perhaps matching TRBD1 (5 bases). This clonotype was sampled from an adult in good health. DNA of the CDR3: TGCAGCGTTGATCAGGGCGGCTATGGCTACACCTTC. It codes for CSVDQGGYGYTF.